This passage covers 13 T cell receptor beta chains from one sample sequenced in a study of cytomegalovirus exposure and HLA in healthy donors. The PCR ran on 60 Vbeta and 13 Jbeta primers. Libraries were prepared by immunoSEQ multiplex PCR; TCRdb keeps only in-frame clonotypes and omits some of them. The sample includes about 160,000 clones, roughly 80% of them seen just once. Source material: PBMCs. The receptors were gathered from a man aged 45-65 years in good health and CMV-seropositive.

This clone has a handful of counts. The rearrangement joins TRBV19 to TRBJ1-2, with 7 nucleotides matching TRBD1. Unmatched junction bases numbered 5, after V lost 3 bases and J lost 1 base. CDR1 and CDR2 from the germline V gene are LNHDA and SQIVND (reference sequence). The CDR3 consists of 15 residues. In DNA, the CDR3 is TGTGCCAGTAGTATGGGCAGGGGGATTAACTATGGCTACACCTTC. Amino acid sequence: CASSMGRGINYGYTF.

On this clone: The junction departs from the called germline gene at one end, perhaps through a read error. The rearrangement joins TRBV4-1 to TRBJ2-7; 9 nucleotides agree with TRBD1. Per the germline V gene, CDR1 is MGHRA and CDR2 is YSYEKL. This CDR3 comprises 17 residues. The CDR3 loop is CASSHLPGTGRSYKQYF. The CDR3 DNA follows: TGCGCCAGCAGCCACTTACCCGGGACAGGGAGGTCCTACAAGCAGTACTTC.

This clone has only one observation. Because it lacks the conserved phenylalanine or tryptophan at the end, this CDR3 is likely a read error. The J gene is TRBJ2-7, the V gene TRBV2, with D hard to call. The length of the CDR3 is 12 residues. Germline V lookup: CDR1 SNHLY, CDR2 FYNNEI. Trimming pared 3 bases from V and 0 bases from J, leaving 3 bases between. In nucleotides, the CDR3 is TGTGCCAGCAGTGAGGGCTCCTACGAGCAGTACTCC. This gives the protein CASSEGSYEQYS.

The chain employs TRBV2 and TRBJ2-1; 9 positions agree with TRBD2. Looked up from germline, CDR1 is SNHLY and CDR2 is FYNNEI. Losses at the gene ends were 1 base for V and 4 bases for J; bases not matched to a gene: 8. This CDR3 has 17 residues. The CDR3 nucleotides read TGTGCCAGCAGTGAAGAGGGATGGCGGGGGGGGTACAATGAGCAGTTCTTC. Protein: CASSEEGWRGGYNEQFF.

CDR3 bases: TGTGCCAGCAGTTCCAACTGGGGAGGCACTGAAGCTTTCTTT. Residues: CASSSNWGGTEAFF. The chain couples TRBV28 to TRBJ1-1; D is unclear. V lost 4 bases and J 4 bases, leaving 13 bases between the germline ends. The germline V gene has CDR1 MDHEN and CDR2 SYDVKM. The CDR3 length is 14 residues.

The sample holds a few counts of this clone. The chain uses TRBV4-3 and TRBJ2-7; 12 nucleotides align to TRBD2. The ends lost 0 bases at V and 7 bases at J; junction bases unmatched: 10. Germline values: CDR1 LGHNA, CDR2 YSLEER. The CDR3 loop spans 17 amino acids. The CDR3 region is CASSQETRLAGDDEQYF. The CDR3 nucleotides read TGCGCCAGCAGCCAAGAGACACGACTAGCGGGGGATGATGAGCAGTACTTC.

V gene TRBV28 combines with J gene TRBJ2-2; weak D call: TRBD2 (6 bases). CDR1 is MDHEN, CDR2 SYDVKM, per germline. The ends were cut back, 7 bases at V and 4 bases at J, with 13 bases in the middle. The CDR3 spans 14 residues. This CDR3 reads CASMTGGRTGELFF. The CDR3 DNA reads as TGTGCCAGCATGACCGGGGGTCGCACCGGGGAGCTGTTTTTT.

The genes are TRBV2 and TRBJ2-5; 10 bases line up with TRBD2. With the DNA end fitting TRBJ2-7 better, the J assignment may be wrong. The CDR3 consists of 14 residues. Germline CDR1 and CDR2: SNHLY and FYNNEI. The CDR3, as DNA: TGTGCCAGGACAAGCGGGGGGGCCACCTACGAGCAGTACTTC. Translation gives CARTSGGATYEQYF.

The chain joins TRBV9 to TRBJ1-2, with 8 nucleotides matching TRBD1. The V gene end was trimmed by 8 bases and the J gene end by 6 bases; junction bases not matched to a gene: 6. The germline V gene encodes CDR1 SGDLS and CDR2 YYNGEE. The CDR3 runs to 12 residues. CDR3 sequence reads: CASKDRVNGYTF. The DNA for the CDR3 is TGTGCCAGTAAGGACAGGGTGAATGGCTACACCTTC. Drawing the rest from reference TRBV9 and TRBJ1-2, the complete variable domain is DSGVTQTPKHLITATGQRVTLRCSPRSGDLSVYWYQQSLDQGLQFLIQYYNGEERAKGNILERFSAQQFPDLHSELNLSSLELGDSALYFCASKDRVNGYTFGSGTRLTVV.

J is TRBJ1-6 and V is TRBV5-5, with 12 bases lining up with TRBD1. This CDR3 contains 16 residues. Germline-derived CDR1 and CDR2 are SGHKS and YYEKEE (reference sequence). V shed 4 bases and J 7 bases; nucleotides not matched to a gene: 6. This chain's CDR3 is CASSKGQGARNSPLHF. CDR3 sequence (DNA): TGTGCCAGCAGCAAGGGACAGGGGGCTCGCAATTCACCCCTCCACTTT.

The chain is built from TRBV21-1 and TRBJ1-6. TRBV21-1 is flagged as a pseudogene. The CDR3 sequence is 18 residues long. As DNA, the CDR3 is TGTGCCAGCTTACTTACTCTAAAACCGGGAATCTATAATTCACCCCTCCACTTT. This encodes CASLLTLKPGIYNSPLHF.

The chain employs TRBV7-2 and TRBJ1-6; D is perhaps TRBD1 (6 bases). V was cut by 4 bases and J by 7 bases, with 14 bases left in between. CDR3 length equals 15 residues. Germline loops: CDR1 SGHTA, CDR2 FQGNSA. CDR3 nucleotide sequence: TGTGCCAGCAGCTCCCACGGGGGGCCGAATTCACCCCTCCACTTT. This codes for CASSSHGGPNSPLHF.

This clone has a handful of counts. This chain links TRBV7-9 with TRBJ1-2; a possible D gene is TRBD1 (6 bases). The germline V gene encodes CDR1 SEHNR and CDR2 FQNEAQ (reference sequence). The V end was cut by 2 bases, the J end by 0 bases, with 7 bases between. The CDR3 is 14 amino acids. The CDR3, as DNA: TGTGCCAGCAGCTTATACAGGGCTAACTATGGCTACACCTTC. Residues: CASSLYRANYGYTF.